These T cell receptor beta chains were read from a single sample in a study of blood T cell repertoires in COVID-19. This table comes from immunoSEQ multiplex PCR, and its TCRdb copy is limited to in-frame clones, with some not included. The sample carries around 140,000 clones, roughly 82% recorded once. Material: peripheral blood. The receptors were sampled from a man aged 60 to 75 with active or convalescent COVID-19. The CDR3 runs from the conserved cysteine through the conserved F or W. The D gene is left open where the match is weak. Rows may omit the clone size; those that give it use once, few, many or a size class.

TRBD1,few,TRBV19,TRBJ1-3,CASSTVMDRFSGNTIYF,TGTGCCAGTAGTACCGTTATGGACAGGTTCTCTGGAAACACCATATATTTT
-,-,TRBV27,TRBJ1-6,CASSPLGTPLHF,TGTGCCAGCAGTCCGCTCGGGACACCCCTCCACTTT
-,-,TRBV18,TRBJ1-1,CASSPSQDWRAFF,TGTGCCAGCTCACCATCCCAGGACTGGCGAGCTTTCTTT
TRBD1,-,TRBV6-2/TRBV6-3,TRBJ1-6,CASSLLTGTNSPLHF,TGTGCCAGCAGCCTCCTGACAGGGACTAATTCACCCCTCCACTTT
TRBD1,-,TRBV12-5,TRBJ1-1,CASADTGDTEAFF,TGTGCTAGTGCCGACACAGGGGACACTGAAGCTTTCTTT
-,-,TRBV14,TRBJ1-3,CASRGAGNTIYF,TGTGCCAGCAGGGGGGCCGGAAACACCATATATTTT
TRBD2,-,TRBV6-5,TRBJ2-1,CASSYPTSGRNEQFF,TGTGCCAGCAGTTACCCGACTAGCGGGAGGAATGAGCAGTTCTTC
TRBD1,-,TRBV11-2,TRBJ1-5,CASSSDRVSNQPQHF,TGTGCCAGCAGCTCCGACAGGGTTAGCAATCAGCCCCAGCATTTT
-,-,TRBV5-1,TRBJ1-4,CASSSTGGQNEKLFF,TGCGCCAGCAGCTCCACCGGGGGGCAGAATGAAAAACTGTTTTTT
-,-,TRBV15,TRBJ1-1,CATSRGTLRGTEAFF,TGTGCCACCAGCAGGGGCACCCTCCGGGGCACTGAAGCTTTCTTT
-,-,TRBV4-1,TRBJ1-1,CASSLDYRVGMNTEAFF,TGCGCCAGCAGCCTTGATTACAGGGTGGGAATGAACACTGAAGCTTTCTTT
TRBD1,few,TRBV10-3,TRBJ1-6,CAISRTGGLDSPLHF,TGTGCCATCAGCCGGACAGGGGGTTTAGATTCACCCCTCCACTTT